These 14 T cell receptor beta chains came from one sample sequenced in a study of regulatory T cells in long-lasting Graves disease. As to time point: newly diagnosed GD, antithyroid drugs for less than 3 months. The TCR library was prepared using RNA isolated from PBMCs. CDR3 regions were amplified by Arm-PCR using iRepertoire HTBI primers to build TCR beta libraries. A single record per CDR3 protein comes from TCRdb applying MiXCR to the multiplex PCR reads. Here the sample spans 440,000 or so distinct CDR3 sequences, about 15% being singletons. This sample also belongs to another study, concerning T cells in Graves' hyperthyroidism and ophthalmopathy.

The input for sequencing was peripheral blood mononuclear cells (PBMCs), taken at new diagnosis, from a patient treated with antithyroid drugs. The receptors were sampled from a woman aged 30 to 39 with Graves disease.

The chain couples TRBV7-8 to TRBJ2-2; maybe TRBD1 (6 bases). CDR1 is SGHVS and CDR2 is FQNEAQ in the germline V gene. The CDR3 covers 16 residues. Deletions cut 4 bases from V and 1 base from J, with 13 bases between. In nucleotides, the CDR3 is TGTGCCAGCAGCTACCTAAGACAGGAGAACACCGGGGAGCTGTTTTTT. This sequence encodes CASSYLRQENTGELFF.

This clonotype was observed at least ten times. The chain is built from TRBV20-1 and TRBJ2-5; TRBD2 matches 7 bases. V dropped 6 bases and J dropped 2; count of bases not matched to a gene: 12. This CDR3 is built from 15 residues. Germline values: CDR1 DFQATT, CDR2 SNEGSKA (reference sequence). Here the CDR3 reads CSAPGSGNVQETQYF. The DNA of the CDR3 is TGCAGTGCCCCAGGGAGCGGGAATGTGCAAGAGACCCAGTACTTC.

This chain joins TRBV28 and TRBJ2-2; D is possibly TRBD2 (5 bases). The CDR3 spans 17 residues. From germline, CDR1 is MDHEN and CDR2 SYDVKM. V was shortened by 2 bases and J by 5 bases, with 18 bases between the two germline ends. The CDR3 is CASSLGPRRSQTGELFF. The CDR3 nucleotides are TGTGCCAGCAGTTTAGGACCCCGGAGGAGTCAAACCGGGGAGCTGTTTTTT.

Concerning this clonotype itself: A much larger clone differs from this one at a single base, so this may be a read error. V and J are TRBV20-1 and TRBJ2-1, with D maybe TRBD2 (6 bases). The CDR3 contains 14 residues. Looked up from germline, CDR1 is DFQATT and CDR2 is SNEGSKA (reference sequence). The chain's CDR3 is CSARKSGLYNGQFF. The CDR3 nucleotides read TGCAGTGCTAGAAAGAGCGGGCTCTACAATGGGCAGTTCTTC.

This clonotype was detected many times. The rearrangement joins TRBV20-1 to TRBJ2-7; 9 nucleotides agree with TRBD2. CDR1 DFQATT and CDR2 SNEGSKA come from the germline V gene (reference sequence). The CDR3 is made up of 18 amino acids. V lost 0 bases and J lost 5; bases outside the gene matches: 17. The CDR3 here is CSAREGLALTPPYHEQYF. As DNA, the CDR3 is TGCAGTGCTAGAGAGGGACTAGCCCTTACCCCACCCTACCACGAGCAGTACTTC.

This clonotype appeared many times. CDR3: CASSPRTAVLGEAFF. DNA for the CDR3: TGTGCCAGCAGTCCCCGGACGGCCGTATTGGGTGAAGCTTTCTTT. The rearrangement uses TRBV27 and TRBJ1-1; D is unclear. V dropped 5 bases and J dropped 7 bases, with 20 bases sitting between them. In germline, CDR1 is MNHEY, CDR2 SMNVEV (reference sequence). The CDR3 is 15 amino acids.

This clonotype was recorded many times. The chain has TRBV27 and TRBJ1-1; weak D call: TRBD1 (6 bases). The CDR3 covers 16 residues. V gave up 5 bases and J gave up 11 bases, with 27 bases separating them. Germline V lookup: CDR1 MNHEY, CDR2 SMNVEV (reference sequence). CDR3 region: CASSGSGTFHLLSAFF. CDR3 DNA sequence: TGTGCCAGCAGTGGATCCGGGACATTTCACCTCTTGAGTGCTTTCTTT.

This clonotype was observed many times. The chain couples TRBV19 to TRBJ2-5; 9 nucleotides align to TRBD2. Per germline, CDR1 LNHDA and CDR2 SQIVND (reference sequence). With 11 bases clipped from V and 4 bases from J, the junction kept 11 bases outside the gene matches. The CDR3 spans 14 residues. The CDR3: CAVAGDGVGETQYF. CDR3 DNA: TGTGCCGTAGCGGGAGACGGTGTGGGAGAGACCCAGTACTTC.

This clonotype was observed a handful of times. The DNA of the CDR3 is TGCAGCGTTGGGACAGGCTCGTCCTCCTACGAGCAGTACTTC. It codes for CSVGTGSSSYEQYF. J is TRBJ2-7 and V is TRBV29-1; 7 positions match TRBD1. The CDR3 consists of 14 residues. Germline assignment: CDR1 SQVTM and CDR2 ANQGSEA. V gave up 4 bases and J gave up 0 bases; unmatched junction bases: 6.

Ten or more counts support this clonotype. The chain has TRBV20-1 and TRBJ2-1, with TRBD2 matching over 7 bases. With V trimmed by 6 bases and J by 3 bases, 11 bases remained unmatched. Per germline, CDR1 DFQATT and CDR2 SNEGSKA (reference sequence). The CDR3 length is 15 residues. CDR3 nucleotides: TGCAGTGCCCCGGTTGGTCTAGCGGACTACAATGAGCAGTTCTTC. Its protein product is CSAPVGLADYNEQFF.

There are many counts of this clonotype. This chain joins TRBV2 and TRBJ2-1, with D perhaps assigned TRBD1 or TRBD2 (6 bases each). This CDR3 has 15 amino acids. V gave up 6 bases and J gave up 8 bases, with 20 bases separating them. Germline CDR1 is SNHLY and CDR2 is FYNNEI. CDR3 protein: CASRGLDYRTDEQFF. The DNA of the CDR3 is TGTGCCAGCAGGGGACTGGACTATCGGACAGATGAGCAGTTCTTC.

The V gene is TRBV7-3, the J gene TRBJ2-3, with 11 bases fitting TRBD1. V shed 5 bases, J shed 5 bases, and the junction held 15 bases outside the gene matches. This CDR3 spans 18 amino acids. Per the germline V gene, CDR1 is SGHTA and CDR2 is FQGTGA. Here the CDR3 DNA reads TGTGCCAGCAGCGATACTGGGGGCCGGGACAGGGGGTTAGATACGCAGTATTTT. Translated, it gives CASSDTGGRDRGLDTQYF.

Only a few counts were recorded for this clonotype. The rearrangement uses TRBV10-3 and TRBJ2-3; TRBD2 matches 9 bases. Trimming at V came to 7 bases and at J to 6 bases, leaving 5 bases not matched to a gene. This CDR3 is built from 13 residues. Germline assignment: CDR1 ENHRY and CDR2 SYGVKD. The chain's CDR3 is CAITSGRSDTQYF. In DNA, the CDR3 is TGTGCCATCACCAGCGGGAGGAGCGATACGCAGTATTTT.

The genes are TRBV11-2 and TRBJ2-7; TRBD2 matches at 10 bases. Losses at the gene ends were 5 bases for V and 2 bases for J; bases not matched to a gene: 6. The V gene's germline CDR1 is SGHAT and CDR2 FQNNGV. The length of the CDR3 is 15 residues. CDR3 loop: CASSASGRGTYEQYF. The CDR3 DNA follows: TGTGCCAGCAGCGCTAGCGGGAGAGGTACCTACGAGCAGTACTTC.